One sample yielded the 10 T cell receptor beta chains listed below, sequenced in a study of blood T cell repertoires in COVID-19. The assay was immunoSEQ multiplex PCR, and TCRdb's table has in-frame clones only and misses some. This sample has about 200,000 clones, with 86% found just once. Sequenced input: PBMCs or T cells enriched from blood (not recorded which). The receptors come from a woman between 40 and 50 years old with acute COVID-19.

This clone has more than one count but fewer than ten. CDR3 in amino acids: CASKDRTKGTGELFF. CDR3 nucleotides: TGTGCCAGTAAGGACAGGACTAAAGGCACCGGGGAGCTGTTTTTT. The chain uses TRBV19 and TRBJ2-2, with D maybe TRBD1 (7 bases). Germline CDR1 LNHDA, CDR2 SQIVND (reference sequence). V was trimmed by 7 bases and J by 4 bases, leaving 16 bases between them. CDR3 size: 15 residues. Full variable domain (missing parts from reference TRBV19 and TRBJ2-2): DGGITQSPKYLFRKEGQNVTLSCEQNLNHDAMYWYRQDPGQGLRLIYYSQIVNDFQKGDIAEGYSVSREKKESFPLTVTSAQKNPTAFYLCASKDRTKGTGELFFGEGSRLTVL.

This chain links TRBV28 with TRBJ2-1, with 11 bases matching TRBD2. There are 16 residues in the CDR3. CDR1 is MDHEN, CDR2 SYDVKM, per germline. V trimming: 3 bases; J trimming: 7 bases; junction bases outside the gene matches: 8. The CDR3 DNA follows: TGTGCCAGCAGTTTCCCGGGACTAGCGGCTCAAAATGAGCAGTTCTTC. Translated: CASSFPGLAAQNEQFF.

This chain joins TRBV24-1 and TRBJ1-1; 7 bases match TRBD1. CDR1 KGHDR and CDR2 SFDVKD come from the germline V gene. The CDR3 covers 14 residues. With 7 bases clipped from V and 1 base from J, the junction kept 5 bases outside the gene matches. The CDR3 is CATRPGQANTEAFF. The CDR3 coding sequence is TGTGCCACCAGACCTGGACAGGCGAACACTGAAGCTTTCTTT.

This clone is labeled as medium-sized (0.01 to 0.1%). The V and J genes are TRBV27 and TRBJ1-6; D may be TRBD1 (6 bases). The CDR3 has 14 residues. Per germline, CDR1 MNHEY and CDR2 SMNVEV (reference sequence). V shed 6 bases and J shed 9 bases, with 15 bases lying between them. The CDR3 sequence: CASSWGTRSSPLHF. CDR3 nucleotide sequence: TGTGCCAGCAGCTGGGGGACACGTTCTTCACCCCTCCACTTT.

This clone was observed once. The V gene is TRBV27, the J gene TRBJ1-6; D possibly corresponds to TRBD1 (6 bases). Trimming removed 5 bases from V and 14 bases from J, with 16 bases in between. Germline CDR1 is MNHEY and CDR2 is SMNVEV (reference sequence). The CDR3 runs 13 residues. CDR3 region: CASSHGTIWTLHF. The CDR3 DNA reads TGTGCCAGCAGTCATGGGACAATTTGGACCCTCCACTTT.

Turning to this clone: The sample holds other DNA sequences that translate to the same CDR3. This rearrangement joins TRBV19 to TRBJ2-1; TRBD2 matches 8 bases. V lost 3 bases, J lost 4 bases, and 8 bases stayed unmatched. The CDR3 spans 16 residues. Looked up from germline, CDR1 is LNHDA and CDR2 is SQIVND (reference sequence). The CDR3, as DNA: TGTGCCAGTAGTATTGGTTTAGCGGGACCGTACAATGAGCAGTTCTTC. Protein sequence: CASSIGLAGPYNEQFF.

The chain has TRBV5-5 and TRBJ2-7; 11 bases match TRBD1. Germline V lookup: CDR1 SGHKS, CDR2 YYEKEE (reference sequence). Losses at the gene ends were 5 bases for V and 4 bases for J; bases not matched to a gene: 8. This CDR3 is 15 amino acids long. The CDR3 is CASRTGTGGQYEQYF. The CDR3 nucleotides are TGTGCCAGCAGAACCGGGACAGGGGGTCAGTACGAGCAGTACTTC.

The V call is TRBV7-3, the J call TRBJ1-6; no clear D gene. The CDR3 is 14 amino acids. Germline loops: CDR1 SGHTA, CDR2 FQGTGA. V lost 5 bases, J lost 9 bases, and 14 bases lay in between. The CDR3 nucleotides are TGTGCCAGCAGCCTTGGCGGGTATGGTTCACCCCTCCACTTT. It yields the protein CASSLGGYGSPLHF. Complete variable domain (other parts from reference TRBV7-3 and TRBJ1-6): GAGVSQTPSNKVTEKGKYVELRCDPISGHTALYWYRQSLGQGPEFLIYFQGTGAADDSGLPNDRFFAVRPEGSVSTLKIQRTERGDSAVYLCASSLGGYGSPLHFGNGTRLTVT.

This CDR3 is CASSQKTSGLNEQFF. The CDR3, as DNA: TGTGCCAGCAGCCAAAAAACTAGCGGACTAAATGAGCAGTTCTTC. This chain connects TRBV14 to TRBJ2-1, with 8 bases identical to TRBD2. Germline CDR1 and CDR2: SGHDN and FVKESK. The CDR3 covers 15 residues. V shed 2 bases, J shed 7 bases, and the junction held 7 bases outside the gene matches.

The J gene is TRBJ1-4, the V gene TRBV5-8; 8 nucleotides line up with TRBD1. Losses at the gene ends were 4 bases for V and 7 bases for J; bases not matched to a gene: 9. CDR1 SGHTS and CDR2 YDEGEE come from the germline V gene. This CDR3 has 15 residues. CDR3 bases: TGTGCCAGCAGCCCCGGCAGGGGGCTACGTGAAAAACTGTTTTTT. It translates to CASSPGRGLREKLFF. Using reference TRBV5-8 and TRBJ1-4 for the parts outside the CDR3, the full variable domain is EAGVTQSPTHLIKTRGQQATLRCSPISGHTSVYWYQQALGLGLQFLLWYDEGEERNRGNFPPRFSGRQFPNYSSELNVNALELEDSALYLCASSPGRGLREKLFFGSGTQLSVL.